The clone carrying this T cell receptor beta chain was seen a few times. Antigen: not known. These data belong to a study of regulatory T cells in long-lasting Graves disease. Time point here: newly diagnosed GD, antithyroid drugs for less than 3 months. PBMCs were the source of the RNA used for TCR sequencing. American Thyroid Association guidelines defined how Graves' disease was diagnosed. Trimming left V 1 base short and J 1 base short, with 14 bases between. The CDR3 spans 17 residues. The V gene's germline CDR1 is SGHVS and CDR2 FQNEAQ. Arm-PCR of CDR3 regions and iRepertoire HTBI primers were the basis on which TCR beta libraries were built. Via MiXCR, TCRdb re-called the multiplex PCR reads, giving one row per CDR3 protein. The data contain more than 300,000 distinct CDR3 sequences, approximately 12% of them singletons. Broader study findings: The persistent group shared 2,741 public clonotypes, more than the approximately 930 shared by new patients.

This same sample was also part of a study on T cells in Graves' hyperthyroidism and ophthalmopathy. This second report adds: Using 13 V-J features, a model discriminated ophthalmopathy from stable hyperthyroidism.

Source: peripheral blood mononuclear cells (PBMCs), taken at new diagnosis, from a patient treated with antithyroid drugs. This clonotype was obtained from a woman aged 18-29 years with Graves disease. The chain joins TRBV7-8 to TRBJ2-1, with D possibly called TRBD1 or TRBD2 (6 bases each). The CDR3 bases are TGTGCCAGCAGCTTAGATCAGGGGAGGCTGTCCTACAATGAGCAGTTCTTC. Its translation is CASSLDQGRLSYNEQFF. Supplemented by reference TRBV7-8 and TRBJ2-1, the full variable domain reads GAGVSQSPRYKVAKRGQDVALRCDPISGHVSLFWYQQALGQGPEFLTYFQNEAQLDKSGLPSDRFFAERPEGSVSTLKIQRTQQEDSAVYLCASSLDQGRLSYNEQFFGPGTRLTVL.